One sample yielded the 21 T cell receptor beta chains listed below, sequenced in a study of tumor-infiltrating lymphocytes in oesophageal squamous cell carcinoma. MiXCR, applied by TCRdb to the PCR reads, yields one record per CDR3 protein. The sample has some 12,000 distinct CDR3 sequences; around three fifths are singletons. Sequencing input: esophageal tumor tissue. The receptors were gathered from a male donor with esophageal squamous cell carcinoma.

The rearrangement joins TRBV7-2 to TRBJ2-1; TRBD2 agrees at 9 bases. Germline assignment: CDR1 SGHTA and CDR2 FQGNSA. This CDR3 is 16 amino acids long. V shed 1 base and J 7 bases; nucleotides not matched to a gene: 8. CDR3 protein: CASSLVGAGGRNEQFF. Written as DNA, the CDR3 is TGTGCCAGCAGCTTAGTCGGAGCGGGAGGAAGGAATGAGCAGTTCTTC.

The gene calls are TRBV7-4 and TRBJ2-3; D ambiguous. Germline loops: CDR1 SGHVT, CDR2 SQSDAQ. CDR3 length equals 14 residues. V lost 1 base and J 5 bases, leaving 10 bases between the germline ends. The CDR3 coding sequence is TGTGCCAGCAGCTTAGGTAGTGGGGAAGATACGCAGTATTTT. Protein product: CASSLGSGEDTQYF.

The chain uses TRBV7-3 and TRBJ2-4; the D is unclear. The V and J ends lost 5 bases and 6 bases respectively, with 8 bases between them. From germline, CDR1 is SGHTA and CDR2 FQGTGA. This CDR3 region has 12 residues. The CDR3 reads CASSPRSNIQYF. CDR3 nucleotides: TGTGCCAGCAGCCCGCGGTCAAACATTCAGTACTTC.

This clonotype ranks as medium-sized. This chain connects TRBV5-1 to TRBJ2-7; 11 nucleotides align to TRBD2. CDR1 and CDR2 (germline): SGHRS, YFSETQ. This CDR3 has 16 residues. The V gene end was trimmed by 4 bases and the J gene end by 5 bases; junction bases not matched to a gene: 11. The CDR3 DNA follows: TGCGCCAGCAGCCCAACTCTGACTAGCGGGAACGACGAGCAGTACTTC. Translating gives CASSPTLTSGNDEQYF.

This clonotype has only a few counts. The chain is built from TRBV7-8 and TRBJ2-7, with TRBD2 matching 7 bases. Losses at the gene ends were 3 bases for V and 2 bases for J; bases not matched to a gene: 4. This CDR3 has 14 residues. CDR1 is SGHVS and CDR2 is FQNEAQ in the germline V gene. Here the CDR3 reads CASSLGGGPYEQYF. The CDR3, as DNA: TGTGCCAGCAGCTTGGGGGGGGGACCCTACGAGCAGTACTTC.

A single count supports this clonotype. This chain joins TRBV7-3 and TRBJ2-5, with 12 bases identical to TRBD2. The J call could be wrong; TRBJ2-3 is a better fit for the DNA end. From germline, CDR1 is SGHTA and CDR2 FQGTGA. The CDR3 sequence is 15 residues long. The CDR3 protein is CASSSSGGAWDTQYF. CDR3 in DNA: TGTGCCAGCAGTTCTAGCGGGGGGGCATGGGATACGCAGTATTTT.

The chain combines TRBV28 with TRBJ2-5, with D perhaps given as TRBD1 or TRBD2 (5 bases each). The DNA end is more similar to TRBJ2-7, so the J call may be wrong. Germline V lookup: CDR1 MDHEN, CDR2 SYDVKM. The CDR3 contains 12 residues. In nucleotides, the CDR3 is TGTGCCAGCAGTGGGGGATTCTACGAGCAGTACTTC. This encodes CASSGGFYEQYF.

As regards this clonotype: The junction does not match germline at one end; this may be a read error. The chain uses TRBV6-1 and TRBJ1-6, with D perhaps matching TRBD1 (6 bases). CDR1 and CDR2 from the germline V gene are MNHNS and SASEGT. The CDR3 spans 17 residues. CDR3 region: CASSYAGASSYNSPLHF. The CDR3 DNA is TGTGCCAGCAGTTACGCAGGGGCTAGCTCCTATAATTCACCCCTCCACTTC.

The chain combines TRBV7-1 with TRBJ2-1, with 10 positions matching TRBD2. TRBV7-1 is classed as an ORF, of uncertain function. This CDR3 spans 15 amino acids. After removal of 5 bases from V and 2 bases from J, the junction contained 3 bases not matched to a gene. The chain's CDR3 is CASSPSGRTYNEQFF. For the CDR3, the DNA is TGTGCCAGCAGCCCTAGCGGGAGAACCTACAATGAGCAGTTCTTC.

The DNA of the CDR3 is TGTGCCAGCAGCTTAGGGGTGTGGCGGGACCAAGAGACCCAGTACTTC. Its translation: CASSLGVWRDQETQYF. The chain couples TRBV7-2 to TRBJ2-3, with a possible D match to TRBD2 (5 bases). The J call may be mistaken, given a closer DNA end match to TRBJ2-5. Germline V gives CDR1 SGHTA, CDR2 FQGNSA. The CDR3 contains 16 residues.

The J gene is TRBJ2-5, the V gene TRBV18, with 7 bases lining up with TRBD1. The DNA end favors TRBJ2-1, so the J call may be wrong. From germline, CDR1 is KGHSH and CDR2 LQKENI. There are 13 residues in the CDR3. This CDR3 reads CASSPGQDNEQFF. The DNA of the CDR3 is TGTGCCAGCTCACCAGGACAGGACAATGAGCAGTTCTTC.

This clonotype was counted between two and nine times. The chain employs TRBV7-8 and TRBJ2-1; TRBD2 matches at 13 bases. The CDR3 length is 18 residues. The ends lost 2 bases at V and 9 bases at J; junction bases unmatched: 13. Germline CDR1 is SGHVS and CDR2 is FQNEAQ. In DNA form, the CDR3 reads TGTGCCAGCAGCTTAAACGGGGGTACTAGCGGGAGGGCCGTTGAGCAGTTCTTC. It is translated as CASSLNGGTSGRAVEQFF.

The chain combines TRBV12-3 or TRBV12-4 with TRBJ2-5, with D possibly matching TRBD1 (5 bases). CDR3 size: 13 residues. Between the trimmed V and J ends, which lost 5 bases and 5 bases, there was a span of 12 bases. The CDR3 DNA sequence: TGTGCCAGCAGTCAAGGGGAACTCGAGACCCAGTACTTC. It encodes CASSQGELETQYF.

The rearrangement uses TRBV7-2 and TRBJ2-1, with 7 bases lining up with TRBD2. The DNA end lines up better with TRBJ2-7; the J call may be wrong. CDR1 and CDR2 (germline): SGHTA, FQGNSA. The CDR3 is 15 residues long. The CDR3 loop reads CASSLGWEGLYEQYF. The DNA for the CDR3 is TGTGCCAGCAGCTTAGGGTGGGAGGGCCTCTACGAGCAGTACTTC.

This chain uses TRBV6-8 with TRBJ2-5, with D perhaps TRBD2 (5 bases). This CDR3 region has 16 residues. V was clipped by 6 bases and J by 4 bases, with 21 bases between them. Germline CDR1 MNHGY, CDR2 SAAAGT. CDR3 in amino acids: CASRPSYYGNLETQYF. The CDR3 DNA is TGTGCCAGCAGGCCCTCATATTACGGGAATCTAGAGACCCAGTACTTC.

V gene TRBV7-2 combines with J gene TRBJ2-5; 7 bases are a match to TRBD1. The DNA end lines up better with TRBJ2-7; the J call may be wrong. This CDR3 has 14 amino acids. Germline V lookup: CDR1 SGHTA, CDR2 FQGNSA. CDR3: CASSSNRGPYEQYF. The CDR3 region has the DNA TGTGCCAGCAGCTCGAACAGGGGACCCTACGAGCAGTACTTC.

As concerns this clonotype: Because the CDR3 is missing its conserved closing phenylalanine or tryptophan, this is likely a read error. The DNA is left out, because the CDR3 cannot be placed on it with certainty; the CDR3 is given as TCRdb lists it. The chain combines TRBV24-1 with TRBJ2-7; the table's D call TRBD1 went unverified against the DNA. CDR1 is KGHDR and CDR2 is SFDVKD in the germline V gene. With termini counted, the CDR3 has 16 amino acids. CDR3 protein: CATSDGTAYNEQFFGS.

The CDR3 region has the DNA TGTGCCAGCAGGCCGAGCGGGAGGGCCGGAGAGCAGTACTTC. Encoded protein: CASRPSGRAGEQYF. J is TRBJ2-1 and V is TRBV12-3 or TRBV12-4; 10 bases line up with TRBD2. The J call is uncertain, as TRBJ2-7 better fits the DNA end. This CDR3 comprises 14 residues.

This chain connects TRBV7-2 to TRBJ2-3; D may be TRBD2 (7 bases). CDR1 SGHTA and CDR2 FQGNSA come from the germline V gene. Trimming removed 0 bases at V and 2 bases at J, with 9 bases between. CDR3 length equals 15 residues. CDR3 region: CASSLAGGATDTQYF. The CDR3, as DNA: TGTGCCAGCAGCTTAGCGGGGGGGGCCACAGATACGCAGTATTTT. The whole variable domain, remainder taken from reference TRBV7-2 and TRBJ2-3, is GAGVSQSPSNKVTEKGKDVELRCDPISGHTALYWYRQSLGQGLEFLIYFQGNSAPDKSGLPSDRFSAERTGGSVSTLTIQRTQQEDSAVYLCASSLAGGATDTQYFGPGTRLTVL.

This clonotype qualifies as medium-sized. The chain combines TRBV7-9 with TRBJ2-3, with TRBD2 matching over 7 bases. This CDR3 contains 13 residues. V shed 5 bases, J shed 5 bases, and the junction held 4 bases outside the gene matches. Germline CDR1 reads SEHNR; CDR2 reads FQNEAQ (reference sequence). The CDR3 sequence: CASSQTGGDTQYF. The CDR3 region has the DNA TGTGCCAGCAGCCAGACGGGGGGAGATACGCAGTATTTT.

This clonotype was picked up a small number of times. The V call is TRBV20-1, the J call TRBJ2-1; D not certain. With the DNA end fitting TRBJ2-7 better, the J assignment may be wrong. The CDR3 is 13 residues long. In germline, CDR1 is DFQATT, CDR2 SNEGSKA (reference sequence). The CDR3 DNA is TGCAGTGCTAGTGGCATCAAGGCCTACGAGCAGTACTTC. Encoded protein: CSASGIKAYEQYF.